This T cell receptor beta chain was retrieved from a study of blood T cell repertoires in COVID-19 (dated by TCRdb to between 2020 and 2021). For the study in its entirety: Collaborator samples came from the United States, Italy and Spain and covered acute and convalescent phases of COVID-19. The material from the prospective study consisted of cDNA or gDNA derived from T cells, B-cell-depleted T cells, or PBMCs. The samples were drawn from the first 160 participants of the ongoing ImmuneRACE study and from over a thousand subjects provided by 6 global collaborators. The sample metadata nearly always contained a de-identified subject ID, COVID-19 status, age in years and sex. Subjects who had been exposed to COVID-19, were actively infected with it, or had recovered from it provided the deeply sampled blood TCRbeta repertoires that made up the dataset. The repertoires were released in a freely available public database intended as a resource for research on the immune response to SARS-CoV-2. Where available, HLA class I and class II types were taken from metadata supplied by the sample provider and were not determined by assay-based typing. What the work shows at the level of the full study, not this receptor alone: The amount of clinical and demographic metadata varied by source and participant and was provided uncurated.

TCRbeta CDR3 regions were amplified from genomic DNA using the immunoSEQ Assay, a bias-controlled multiplex PCR. Turning to the authors' computational methods: The number of nucleated cells in each sample was estimated from the amplification of reference gene primers within the assay. To quantify the absolute abundance of each unique TCRbeta CDR3 rearrangement, sequence reads were collapsed and filtered. For each sample, productive Simpson clonality was calculated by taking the square root of Simpson's diversity index across productive rearrangements. Entries here come from immuneACCESS through TCRdb and include only in-frame sequences with V and J called. Some clones fail to appear in such tables; in the studies checked, an unresolved V gene covers under half of the shortfall, and the cause of the remainder is unknown. V and J calls plus clone size are reproduced from that table; the DNA served to infer D and trimming. The sample profile shows 150,000 or so clones; over 60% of them were found once. The ten most abundant clones make up under 2.5% of the sample.

Inclusive of the bounding cysteine and phenylalanine, the CDR3 is 14 residues long. Solely the CDR3 DNA is kept, with 42 bases framed from the first base. Looking up the germline V gene yields CDR1 SNHLY and CDR2 FYNNEI. Trimming removed 4 bases from V and 6 bases from J, leaving 13 bases between the germline ends. Each collaborating institution followed its own protocols to collect whole blood in K2EDTA tubes. For TCRbeta analysis, collaborator samples were shipped as frozen whole blood, as isolated PBMCs, or as DNA extracted from either sample type. This clone was recorded a few times. Which antigen it targets is not known. No qualities accompany the bases; no much larger clone lies one base away.

The specimen was peripheral blood. The chain employs TRBV2 and TRBJ1-5; TRBD1 could be the D gene, as 5 bases match. The receptor's source is a woman in her 70s with acute or convalescent COVID-19. This receptor carries the CDR3 CASSARDFGQPQHF. Read as DNA, the sequence is TGTGCCAGCAGTGCCAGGGATTTTGGTCAGCCCCAGCATTTT.